Listed here are 7 T cell receptor beta chains from one sample, sequenced in a study of blood T cell repertoires in COVID-19. Assay: immunoSEQ multiplex PCR; the TCRdb copy retains only in-frame clones and omits some. The data hold roughly 100,000 clones, with less than 80% observed a single time. The sample taken for sequencing was peripheral blood. The receptors originated from a man aged 65 to 79 with active or convalescent COVID-19.

This clone was seen only once. The chain is built from TRBV5-1 and TRBJ2-7; D possibly corresponds to TRBD2 (7 bases). Deletions cut 1 base from V and 3 bases from J, with 11 bases between. The CDR3 sequence is 14 residues long. Per the germline V gene, CDR1 is SGHRS and CDR2 is YFSETQ. CDR3 residues: CASSLSGTNYEQYF. CDR3 in DNA: TGCGCCAGCAGCTTGAGCGGGACAAACTACGAGCAGTACTTC.

The rearrangement joins TRBV10-3 to TRBJ1-2; tentatively, D is TRBD1 (5 bases). The CDR3 is 13 amino acids. Germline CDR1 ENHRY, CDR2 SYGVKD. The V end lost 4 bases, the J end lost 4 bases, and 10 bases lay between the germline ends. CDR3 in amino acids: CAISADSSYGYTF. Here the CDR3 DNA reads TGTGCCATCAGTGCCGACAGCTCCTATGGCTACACCTTC.

The genes are TRBV30 and TRBJ1-2; D gene unclear. Per germline, CDR1 GTSNPN and CDR2 SVGIG (reference sequence). Trimming took 5 bases from V and 8 from J, leaving 12 bases between them. The CDR3 extends over 11 amino acids. DNA for the CDR3: TGTGCCTGGGGCCCGCCTATGGGCTACACCTTC. As protein: CAWGPPMGYTF.

The chain recombines TRBV7-2 with TRBJ2-2; D gene unclear. The CDR3 length is 15 residues. Trimming shortened V by 5 bases and J by 3 bases, and 13 bases separated the two germline ends. The germline gives CDR1 SGHTA, CDR2 FQGNSA. CDR3 amino acids: CASSIAPGYTGELFF. The CDR3 DNA reads as TGTGCCAGCAGCATCGCCCCGGGTTACACCGGGGAGCTGTTTTTT.

The chain is built from TRBV24-1 and TRBJ2-1, with TRBD1 matching 8 bases. The CDR3 is 13 amino acids. Germline V CDR1 and CDR2: KGHDR, SFDVKD. Unmatched junction bases numbered 10, after V lost 7 bases and J lost 12 bases. CDR3 amino acids: CATSFGQGAGQFF. The CDR3 region has the DNA TGTGCCACCAGCTTTGGACAGGGCGCGGGGCAGTTCTTC.

The chain employs TRBV11-2 and TRBJ2-2; TRBD1 agrees at 9 bases. The CDR3 is 15 residues long. Trimming at V came to 6 bases and at J to 5 bases, leaving 7 bases not matched to a gene. Germline CDR1 and CDR2: SGHAT and FQNNGV. CDR3 protein: CASRVTGGSTGELFF. The CDR3 coding sequence is TGTGCCAGCAGGGTTACAGGGGGCAGTACCGGGGAGCTGTTTTTT.

The genes are TRBV5-1 and TRBJ2-1, with 8 nucleotides matching TRBD2. Germline values: CDR1 SGHRS, CDR2 YFSETQ. V lost 2 bases to trimming and J lost 0 bases; unmatched junction nucleotides: 4. The CDR3 spans 16 residues. This CDR3 reads CASSFSGTSSYNEQFF. DNA for the CDR3: TGCGCCAGCAGCTTCTCCGGGACTAGCTCCTACAATGAGCAGTTCTTC.